Listed below are T cell receptor beta chains from one sample, sequenced in a study of shared clonotypes between healthy human individuals. The method was immunoSEQ multiplex PCR; TCRdb's version includes in-frame clones alone and lacks a portion of them. In the table there are approximately 2.1 million clones, 85% to 95% of which are singletons. The specimen sequenced was naive CD4+ T cells from PBMCs. These receptor sequences come from a young man in good health. Some clones in this sample may be carry-over from other donors' samples. CDR3s include the opening cysteine and the closing phenylalanine or tryptophan. D genes are given only for firm matches. The size field is filled for only some rows; it gives once, few, many or a size class.

v_call,d_call,j_call,clone_size,cdr3_nt,cdr3_aa
TRBV30,.,TRBJ1-6,.,TGTGCCTGGAAACGGGGTCCCCTGCAATCACCCCTCCACTTT,CAWKRGPLQSPLHF
TRBV11-2,TRBD2,TRBJ2-3,.,TGTGCCAGCAGCCGGAGGACTAGCGGGAGAACAGATACGCAGTATTTT,CASSRRTSGRTDTQYF
TRBV6-1,.,TRBJ2-7,.,TGTGCCAGCAGTGAAGCCCTGGTGAGCTCCTACGAGCAGTACTTC,CASSEALVSSYEQYF
TRBV29-1,.,TRBJ1-1,.,TGCAGCGTTGTTAGGCAGGGTAACACTGAAGCTTTCTTT,CSVVRQGNTEAFF
TRBV29-1,.,TRBJ2-1,.,TGCAGCGTTGTTGGTAGCGGCAAATCACATGAGCAGTTCTTC,CSVVGSGKSHEQFF
TRBV4-2,TRBD1,TRBJ2-6,.,TGTGCCAGCAGCCATCCTCGGACAGGGGGTTCTGGGGCCAACGTCCTGACTTTC,CASSHPRTGGSGANVLTF
TRBV28,.,TRBJ1-5,.,TGTGCCAGCAGTTTAAGCCGGTTTCAGCCCCAGCATTTT,CASSLSRFQPQHF
TRBV7-3,.,TRBJ2-2,once,TGTGCCAGCCGCCTGCTTAGCGGGAACACCGGGGAGCTGTTTTTT,CASRLLSGNTGELFF
TRBV5-4,.,TRBJ2-1,.,TGTGCCAGCAGCTTTGTCGGGGACGGGACTTTGAGGAACAATGAGCAGTTCTTC,CASSFVGDGTLRNNEQFF
TRBV15,.,TRBJ2-7,.,TGTGCCACCGCCGCCGGGAAATCCTACGAGCAGTACTTC,CATAAGKSYEQYF
TRBV5-1,TRBD1,TRBJ1-2,.,TGCGCCAGCAGCCCGGGACAGGCCAATAACTATGGCTACACCTTC,CASSPGQANNYGYTF
TRBV5-1,TRBD2,TRBJ2-3,.,TGCGCCAGCAGCTCGACTAGCGGGGGGACTACGCAGTATTTT,CASSSTSGGTTQYF
TRBV5-4,.,TRBJ2-1,.,TGTGCCAGCAGCTTGGCCAGCGGGTTTAACAATGAGCAGTTCTTC,CASSLASGFNNEQFF
TRBV6-5,TRBD1,TRBJ1-1,.,TGTGCCAGCAGTCGTCGGACAGGGGAGAACACTGAAGCTTTCTTT,CASSRRTGENTEAFF
TRBV7-2,.,TRBJ1-2,once,TGTGCCAGCAGCGCGGCCGGCTATGGCTACACCTTC,CASSAAGYGYTF
TRBV28,.,TRBJ2-3,.,TGTGCCAGCAGTTACACGGGAGCCCGGGCAGATACGCAGTATTTT,CASSYTGARADTQYF
TRBV29-1,TRBD1,TRBJ2-7,.,TGCAGCGTTTCGCGGGACAGGGGGTACCACGAGCAGTACTTC,CSVSRDRGYHEQYF
TRBV7-2,TRBD2,TRBJ2-2,.,TGTGCCAGCAGCCAACAAGGACTAGCGGGAGGGTACGGGGAGCTGTTTTTT,CASSQQGLAGGYGELFF